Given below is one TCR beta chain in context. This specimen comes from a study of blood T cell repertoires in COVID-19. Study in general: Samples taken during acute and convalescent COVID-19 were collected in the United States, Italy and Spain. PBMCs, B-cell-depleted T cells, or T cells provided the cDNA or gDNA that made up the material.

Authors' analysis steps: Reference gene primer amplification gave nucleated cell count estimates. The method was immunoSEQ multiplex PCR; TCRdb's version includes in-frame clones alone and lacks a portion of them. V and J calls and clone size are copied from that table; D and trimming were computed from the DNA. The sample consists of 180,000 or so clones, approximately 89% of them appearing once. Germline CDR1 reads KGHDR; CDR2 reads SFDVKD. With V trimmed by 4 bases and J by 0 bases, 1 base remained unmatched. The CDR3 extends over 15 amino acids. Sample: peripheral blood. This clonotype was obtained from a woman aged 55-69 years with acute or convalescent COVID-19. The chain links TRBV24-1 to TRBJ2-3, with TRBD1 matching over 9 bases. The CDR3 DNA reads TGTGCCACCAGTGACGGACAGGGGAGCACAGATACGCAGTATTTT. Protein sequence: CATSDGQGSTDTQYF.